This TCR beta chain was recovered during a study of regulatory and conventional T cells in RAG deficiency. Overall study findings and caveats: Omenn patients showed >75% Treg-Tconv overlap and shorter CDR3 lengths.

The sorted conventional CD4+ T cells were CD25-low and CD127-high, with genomic DNA sequenced. Of note for this clone: Its target is unknown.

This table comes from immunoSEQ multiplex PCR, and its TCRdb copy is limited to in-frame clones, with some not included. Of roughly 30,000 clones in the sample, more than 90% were seen once. Per the germline V gene, CDR1 is KGHSH and CDR2 is LQKENI. The CDR3 contains 15 residues. V was cut by 2 bases and J by 3 bases, with 13 bases left in between. These data were likewise used in another study, on regulatory T cells. That paper notes: The primer mix had 52 TRBV and 13 TRBJ primers. Regulatory T cells showed the strongest V-J pair restriction and V/J gene skewing among patient repertoires.

Sequenced: CD25- CD4+ T cells sorted from blood. V and J are TRBV18 and TRBJ1-2, with D possibly being TRBD1 (5 bases). The origin of this receptor is a human donor in good health. CDR3 coding DNA: TGTGCCAGCTCACCATACGTGGGAGGGGACTATGGCTACACCTTC. It translates to CASSPYVGGDYGYTF.